A single sample is the source of the 29 T cell receptor beta chains below, sequenced in a study of shared clonotypes between healthy human individuals. The method was immunoSEQ multiplex PCR; TCRdb's version includes in-frame clones alone and lacks a portion of them. The sample consists of about 1.5 million clones, approximately 98% of them appearing once. Material: naive CD4+ T cells sorted from blood. Subset given: CD45RA+ positively selected. The receptors stem from a man aged 25 to 40 in good health.

The gene calls are TRBV9 and TRBJ2-7; either TRBD1 or TRBD2 may supply D (6 bases each). The CDR3 is made up of 16 amino acids. V gave up 4 bases and J gave up 4 bases, with 21 bases separating them. From germline, CDR1 is SGDLS and CDR2 YYNGEE. CDR3 sequence reads: CASSRTTGAQNYEQYF. The CDR3 region has the DNA TGTGCCAGCAGCCGAACAACGGGGGCGCAAAATTACGAGCAGTACTTC.

This clone is a singleton in its sample. The chain is built from TRBV11-2 and TRBJ2-4; perhaps TRBD2 as D (6 bases). The CDR3 covers 14 residues. Germline V gene data show CDR1 as SGHAT and CDR2 as FQNNGV. Trimming removed 4 bases from V and 0 bases from J, with 7 bases in between. CDR3 bases: TGTGCCAGCAGCTGGGGACTAGCCAAAAACATTCAGTACTTC. It codes for CASSWGLAKNIQYF.

The chain joins TRBV6-1 to TRBJ2-2, with 9 positions matching TRBD1. Germline lookup yields CDR1 MNHNS and CDR2 SASEGT. The CDR3 consists of 15 residues. The trim removed 6 bases at V and 4 bases at J, leaving 6 bases unmatched. CDR3 sequence: CASSLLTGGTGELFF. The CDR3, as DNA: TGTGCCAGCAGCCTATTGACAGGGGGCACCGGGGAGCTGTTTTTT.

The J gene is TRBJ2-1, the V gene TRBV9, with 8 bases fitting TRBD1. The CDR3 has 19 amino acids. Trimming at V came to 1 base and at J to 0 bases, leaving 12 bases not matched to a gene. The germline V gene encodes CDR1 SGDLS and CDR2 YYNGEE. The CDR3 sequence is CASSVSPGTGLSSYNEQFF. In DNA, the CDR3 is TGTGCCAGCAGCGTATCCCCCGGGACAGGCCTAAGCTCCTACAATGAGCAGTTCTTC.

J is TRBJ2-7 and V is TRBV28, with 9 positions matching TRBD2. V dropped 8 bases and J dropped 3; count of bases not matched to a gene: 11. The CDR3 covers 15 residues. CDR1 and CDR2 from the germline V gene are MDHEN and SYDVKM. CDR3 in amino acids: CASWRREGPSYEQYF. As DNA, the CDR3 is TGTGCCAGCTGGAGGCGGGAGGGCCCGAGCTACGAGCAGTACTTC.

The chain carries TRBV7-9 and TRBJ1-2, with a possible D match to TRBD1 (6 bases). The CDR3 is 16 residues long. Germline V gene sequence: CDR1 SEHNR, CDR2 FQNEAQ (reference sequence). With 0 bases removed from V and 3 bases from J, the gap between germline ends came to 14 bases. CDR3 nucleotide sequence: TGTGCCAGCAGCTTAGCCCCCACAGGGCGGGACTATGGCTACACCTTC. Its protein product is CASSLAPTGRDYGYTF.

For the CDR3, the DNA is TGTGCCAGCAGAACCCCCGGGACTACGTTTAGGCAGTACTTC. Translating it yields CASRTPGTTFRQYF. The chain carries TRBV28 and TRBJ2-7, with 7 bases fitting TRBD2. Unmatched junction bases numbered 14, after V lost 6 bases and J lost 9 bases. This CDR3 region has 14 residues. CDR1 and CDR2 (germline): MDHEN, SYDVKM.

The rearrangement joins TRBV29-1 to TRBJ2-7, with TRBD2 as a possible D gene (6 bases). The CDR3 sequence is 13 residues long. Germline loops: CDR1 SQVTM, CDR2 ANQGSEA. The V end lost 4 bases, the J end lost 1 base, and 11 bases lay between the germline ends. The CDR3 DNA sequence: TGCAGCGTTGGCGGGGAAACTTCCTACGAGCAGTACTTC. Amino acids: CSVGGETSYEQYF.

The J gene is TRBJ1-1, the V gene TRBV18; no reliable D call. The CDR3 consists of 11 residues. Trimming cost V 4 bases and J 7 bases, with 7 bases left between them. Germline V gene lookup returns CDR1 KGHSH and CDR2 LQKENI. The CDR3 loop reads CASSRGNEAFF. The DNA of the CDR3 is TGTGCCAGCTCACGAGGGAATGAAGCTTTCTTT.

V is TRBV6-4 and J is TRBJ2-2; perhaps D is TRBD1 or TRBD2 (5 bases each). V was trimmed by 5 bases and J by 4 bases, leaving 17 bases between them. The CDR3 runs 16 residues. From germline, CDR1 is MRHNA and CDR2 SNTAGT. The CDR3 nucleotides read TGTGCCAGCAGTCGCCTCTGGGGGTCGGGCACCGGGGAGCTGTTTTTT. This sequence encodes CASSRLWGSGTGELFF.

V is TRBV4-3 and J is TRBJ1-4; D is unresolved. The CDR3 contains 16 residues. CDR1 LGHNA and CDR2 YSLEER come from the germline V gene. The germline V and J ends were trimmed by 0 bases and 9 bases, with 17 bases remaining between them. CDR3 bases: TGCGCCAGCAGCCAAGATAGGTCGTACGGGGTGCAAAAACTGTTTTTT. Protein product: CASSQDRSYGVQKLFF.

The chain links TRBV9 to TRBJ2-7; D is possibly TRBD2 (5 bases). The CDR3 has 15 residues. V lost 0 bases to trimming and J lost 4 bases, with 14 bases between them. Germline loops: CDR1 SGDLS, CDR2 YYNGEE. CDR3 loop: CASSVGRTDLYEQYF. The CDR3 DNA follows: TGTGCCAGCAGCGTAGGCCGGACTGACCTTTACGAGCAGTACTTC.

This clone has just one count. Other DNA sequences in the same sample also yield this CDR3. The chain links TRBV5-4 to TRBJ1-4; no clear D. The germline V and J ends were trimmed by 3 bases and 6 bases, with 9 bases remaining between them. CDR3 length: 13 residues. Germline CDR1 and CDR2: SGHNT and YYREEE (reference sequence). CDR3: CASSSTGDEKLFF. DNA of the CDR3: TGTGCCAGCAGCTCCACCGGAGATGAAAAACTGTTTTTT.

The chain couples TRBV10-3 to TRBJ2-3; 7 nucleotides align to TRBD1. This CDR3 region has 16 residues. V gave up 5 bases and J gave up 0 bases; unmatched junction bases: 8. Germline CDR1 and CDR2: ENHRY and SYGVKD. The CDR3 sequence: CAISWDSQSSTDTQYF. DNA for the CDR3: TGTGCCATCAGTTGGGACAGCCAGTCTAGCACAGATACGCAGTATTTT.

This chain uses TRBV6-1 with TRBJ2-7, with D unresolved. CDR1 is MNHNS, CDR2 SASEGT, per germline. Trimming pared 4 bases from V and 0 bases from J, leaving 28 bases between. The CDR3 consists of 20 residues. The CDR3 reads CASSAPAIGSIPLSSYEQYF. CDR3 nucleotide sequence: TGTGCCAGCAGTGCCCCGGCCATCGGATCAATACCATTGAGCTCCTACGAGCAGTACTTC.

The J gene is TRBJ2-1, the V gene TRBV11-2, with a tentative D call TRBD1 (6 bases). Trimming took 3 bases from V and 13 from J, leaving 13 bases between them. CDR1 is SGHAT and CDR2 is FQNNGV in the germline V gene. CDR3 length: 12 residues. The CDR3 bases are TGTGCCAGCAGCTTCAGGACAGACCTACAGTTCTTC. Translating it yields CASSFRTDLQFF.

This clone showed up just once. The gene calls are TRBV29-1 and TRBJ2-1; weak D call: TRBD1 (5 bases). The CDR3 consists of 14 residues. Deletions cut 7 bases from V and 0 bases from J, with 13 bases between. CDR1 and CDR2 (germline): SQVTM, ANQGSEA. CDR3 region: CSGRQLSSYNEQFF. The CDR3 DNA reads TGCAGCGGGCGACAGTTAAGCTCCTACAATGAGCAGTTCTTC.

CDR3 amino acids: CASSLYGDTYNEQFF. The CDR3 coding sequence is TGTGCCAGCAGCTTATACGGGGACACCTACAATGAGCAGTTCTTC. The chain employs TRBV7-3 and TRBJ2-1; a weak D match, TRBD1 (6 bases). Germline CDR1 and CDR2: SGHTA and FQGTGA. This CDR3 region has 15 residues. Trimming stripped 2 bases from V and 2 bases from J, with 10 bases between.

This clone was observed once. The gene calls are TRBV6-5 and TRBJ2-1; D call uncertain. The V end was cut by 5 bases, the J end by 5 bases, with 10 bases between. This CDR3 comprises 13 residues. Looked up from germline, CDR1 is MNHEY and CDR2 is SVGAGI. The CDR3: CASSHVLHNEQFF. The CDR3 nucleotides are TGTGCCAGCAGTCATGTACTACACAATGAGCAGTTCTTC.

Details on this clone: A junction boundary mismatches the germline segment, possibly from a read error. V gene TRBV11-2 combines with J gene TRBJ2-7, with 7 bases identical to TRBD2. CDR1 is SGHAT, CDR2 FQNNGV, per germline. CDR3 length: 12 residues. This chain's CDR3 is CASSSAPGPGGF. The CDR3 region has the DNA TGTGCCAGCAGCTCAGCCCCGGGACCGGGGGGATTC.

This clone was seen once. This sample also contains other DNA sequences that code for the same CDR3. V and J are TRBV18 and TRBJ2-3, with D hard to call. The V and J ends lost 1 base and 0 bases respectively, with 8 bases between them. The CDR3 covers 15 residues. The germline gives CDR1 KGHSH, CDR2 LQKENI. The CDR3 protein is CASSPLPSSTDTQYF. The CDR3 DNA follows: TGTGCCAGCTCACCACTGCCCTCTAGCACAGATACGCAGTATTTT.

As regards this clone: Other DNA sequences in the same sample also yield this CDR3. The CDR3 DNA follows: TGTGCCAGCAGCTTAGTTGGAACAAACACCGGGGAGCTGTTTTTT. The encoded protein is CASSLVGTNTGELFF. V gene TRBV7-2 combines with J gene TRBJ2-2; no clear D. This CDR3 has 15 residues. Trimming took off 1 base at V and 2 bases at J, with 8 bases between the two ends. CDR1 and CDR2 (germline): SGHTA, FQGNSA. Variable domain in full (rest from reference TRBV7-2 and TRBJ2-2): GAGVSQSPSNKVTEKGKDVELRCDPISGHTALYWYRQSLGQGLEFLIYFQGNSAPDKSGLPSDRFSAERTGGSVSTLTIQRTQQEDSAVYLCASSLVGTNTGELFFGEGSRLTVL.

The DNA of the CDR3 is TGCGCCAGCAGCCAAGAACGGCCCGGGAGAGGGGCTGGCAATGAGCAGTTCTTC. Translating gives CASSQERPGRGAGNEQFF. The chain has TRBV4-1 and TRBJ2-1; weak D call: TRBD2 (6 bases). Per the germline V gene, CDR1 is MGHRA and CDR2 is YSYEKL. The CDR3 sequence is 18 residues long. Trimming pared 0 bases from V and 6 bases from J, leaving 21 bases between.

The chain carries TRBV6-1 and TRBJ2-1; TRBD2 aligns across 10 bases. The germline V gene has CDR1 MNHNS and CDR2 SASEGT. This CDR3 has 15 residues. The ends lost 5 bases at V and 3 bases at J; junction bases unmatched: 4. In DNA, the CDR3 is TGTGCCAGCAGTCCCCGGACTAGCGGCTACAATGAGCAGTTCTTC. It specifies CASSPRTSGYNEQFF.

This chain links TRBV5-1 with TRBJ1-1; D not certain. V dropped 0 bases and J dropped 2 bases, with 11 bases sitting between them. CDR3 size: 15 residues. CDR1 and CDR2 (germline): SGHRS, YFSETQ. This chain's CDR3 is CASSLGAAENTEAFF. CDR3 in DNA: TGCGCCAGCAGCTTGGGGGCGGCAGAAAACACTGAAGCTTTCTTT.

Concerning this clone: The sample carries other DNA sequences with the same CDR3. J is TRBJ2-1 and V is TRBV28; D is ambiguous. The CDR3 has 12 residues. Trimming stripped 5 bases from V and 8 bases from J, with 10 bases between. Looked up from germline, CDR1 is MDHEN and CDR2 is SYDVKM. The chain's CDR3 is CASSLLRDEQFF. In nucleotides, the CDR3 is TGTGCCAGCAGTCTCCTGCGTGATGAGCAGTTCTTC.

Comments on this clone: Distinct nucleotide sequences in the sample also encode this CDR3. V usage is TRBV18 and J usage is TRBJ2-2, with D uncertain. The germline gives CDR1 KGHSH, CDR2 LQKENI. V lost 3 bases to trimming and J lost 1 base, with 6 bases between them. CDR3 length: 14 amino acids. The DNA for the CDR3 is TGTGCCAGCTCACCGCCAGAGAACACCGGGGAGCTGTTTTTT. Amino acids: CASSPPENTGELFF.

Concerning this clone itself: Distinct nucleotide sequences in the sample also encode this CDR3. This chain joins TRBV20-1 and TRBJ2-7, with D perhaps TRBD2 (6 bases). V was shortened by 3 bases and J by 7 bases, with 10 bases between the two germline ends. Germline V gene sequence: CDR1 DFQATT, CDR2 SNEGSKA (reference sequence). The CDR3 has 11 amino acids. The CDR3 region is CSARGGGEQYF. DNA of the CDR3: TGCAGTGCTAGGGGAGGTGGGGAGCAGTACTTC.

V gene TRBV28 combines with J gene TRBJ2-3; 8 bases are shared with TRBD2. Germline CDR1 is MDHEN and CDR2 is SYDVKM. Trimming took 8 bases from V and 2 from J; bases not matched to a gene: 9. The CDR3 totals 15 residues. The CDR3 region has the DNA TGTGCCAGCTCGGCACTAGCGGATACCACAGATACGCAGTATTTT. It encodes CASSALADTTDTQYF.